This T cell receptor (beta chain) came from a study of shared clonotypes between healthy human individuals. Overall study: Used for every donor were three CD4 naive, three CD4 memory, two CD8 naive and one CD8 memory plate. The study, taken as a whole, reports: The authors sampled blood alone, and tissue repertoires likely differ.

It was around 180 ng DNA, 31,000 or so T cell genomes, that sorted-subset replicate PCRs used. Sequencing used immunoSEQ multiplex PCR; TCRdb keeps in-frame clones, though not all of them. The repertoire holds roughly 1,000,000 clones, roughly 74% seen once, with more than 0.55% in the top ten. Comments on this clone: The antigen is not known.

The V and J ends lost 4 bases and 2 bases respectively, with 14 bases between them. Germline lookup yields CDR1 SQVTM and CDR2 ANQGSEA. CDR3 size: 14 residues. The chain couples TRBV29-1 to TRBJ2-5; D is undetermined. Sequenced: memory CD4+ T cells from PBMCs. The subset here: CD45RA-negative fraction. This TCR came from a man between 18 and 29 years old in good health. Some clones in this sample may be carry-over from other donors' samples. The CDR3, as DNA: TGCAGCGTTGCCCGGGCAACAGCTCAAGAGACCCAGTACTTC. Its protein product is CSVARATAQETQYF.